The present TCR beta chain was sequenced within a study of blood T cell repertoires in COVID-19. Study overall: The United States, Italy and Spain supplied acute and convalescent COVID-19 samples. T cells, B-cell-depleted T cells, or PBMCs supplied cDNA or gDNA.

V shed 2 bases and J 7 bases; nucleotides not matched to a gene: 7. There are 16 residues in the CDR3. Germline V gene sequence: CDR1 SGHTA, CDR2 FQGNSA. Original processing methods: Estimation of nucleated cell counts relied on the amplification of reference gene primers. The method was immunoSEQ multiplex PCR; TCRdb's version includes in-frame clones alone and lacks a portion of them. For V, J and clone size, that table is used; D and trimming come from the DNA. The data contain more than 200,000 clones, about 80% of them singletons. This TCR derives from an elderly man with acute or convalescent COVID-19. Sequenced: peripheral blood. The rearrangement joins TRBV7-2 to TRBJ2-2; 10 bases are a match to TRBD2. CDR3 sequence (DNA): TGTGCCAGCAGCTTATTCCTAGCGGGAGCTAACGGGGAGCTGTTTTTT. Protein sequence: CASSLFLAGANGELFF.